This T cell receptor (beta chain) was sequenced in a study of regulatory T cells in long-lasting Graves disease. In its sample, this clonotype was seen a few times. Its antigen is as yet unknown. Trimming shortened V by 6 bases and J by 6 bases, and 15 bases separated the two germline ends. Germline V CDR1 and CDR2: SNHLY, FYNNEI. The CDR3 runs 14 residues. The authors built TCR beta libraries using iRepertoire HTBI primers and Arm-PCR of CDR3 regions. Each CDR3 protein gets one entry after TCRdb re-called the multiplex PCR reads with MiXCR. The sample gives about 470,000 distinct CDR3 sequences, about 16% of which show up once; about 12% is in the top ten. Study-level findings and limits: The work looked only at peripheral blood and did not look at thyroid tissue.

Sample time point: newly diagnosed GD, antithyroid drugs for less than 3 months. RNA extracted from PBMCs served as the sequencing template. This sample was shared with a second study, whose subject was T cells in Graves' hyperthyroidism and ophthalmopathy.

This clonotype was sampled from a man between 35 and 55 years old with Graves disease. This chain uses TRBV2 with TRBJ2-1; no firm D call. The material was peripheral blood mononuclear cells (PBMCs), obtained at new diagnosis, from a patient treated with antithyroid drugs. In DNA form, the CDR3 reads TGTGCCAGCAGCCTAACCTGGGGTGGCAATGAGCAGTTCTTC. Translation: CASSLTWGGNEQFF.